This T cell receptor beta chain was identified during a study of spatial heterogeneity in lung cancer. By frequency in the sample, this clonotype is medium-sized (0.01 to 0.1%). Germline-derived CDR1 and CDR2 are MDHEN and SYDVKM. This CDR3 spans 15 amino acids. J lost 2 bases, V lost 3 bases, and 5 bases had no gene match. TCRdb re-derived calls from the 5' RACE reads in MiXCR, one entry per CDR3 protein. The sample has 6,000 to 8,500 distinct CDR3 sequences, about 8.6% seen once. This sample's time point: sample taken at primary tumor resection. The TCR sequence derives from a male donor with early-stage non-small cell lung cancer. The V gene is TRBV28, the J gene TRBJ1-2, with TRBD1 matching over 8 bases. The input for sequencing was PBMCs, taken at surgery. CDR3 in amino acids: CASSFQGAKNYGYTF. The CDR3 nucleotides are TGTGCCAGCAGTTTCCAGGGGGCGAAGAACTATGGCTACACCTTC.